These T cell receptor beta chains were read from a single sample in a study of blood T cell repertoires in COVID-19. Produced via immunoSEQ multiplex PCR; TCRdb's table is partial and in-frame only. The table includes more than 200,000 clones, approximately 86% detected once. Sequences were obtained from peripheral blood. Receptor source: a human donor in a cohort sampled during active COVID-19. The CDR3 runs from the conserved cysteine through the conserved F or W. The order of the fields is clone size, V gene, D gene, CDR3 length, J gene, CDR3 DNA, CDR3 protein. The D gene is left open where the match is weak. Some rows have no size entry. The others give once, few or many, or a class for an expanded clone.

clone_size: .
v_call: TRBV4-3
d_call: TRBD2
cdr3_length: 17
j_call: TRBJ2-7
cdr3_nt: TGCGCCAGCAGCCAAGATCATTGGCGGGAGGGGTCCTACGAGCAGTACTTC
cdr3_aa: CASSQDHWREGSYEQYF

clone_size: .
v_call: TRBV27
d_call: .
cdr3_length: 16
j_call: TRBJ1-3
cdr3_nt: TGTGCCAGCAGTAAGTGTTATGGCCTCTCTGGAAACACCATATATTTT
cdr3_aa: CASSKCYGLSGNTIYF

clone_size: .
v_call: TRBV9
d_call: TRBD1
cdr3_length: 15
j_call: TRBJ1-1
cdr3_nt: TGTGCCAGCAGCGTGGGGACAGGGGGGAACACTGAAGCTTTCTTT
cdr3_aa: CASSVGTGGNTEAFF

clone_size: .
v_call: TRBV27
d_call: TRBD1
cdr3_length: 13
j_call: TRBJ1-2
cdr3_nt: TGTGCCAGCAGTTTGACAGGGCCCTATGGCTACACCTTC
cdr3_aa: CASSLTGPYGYTF

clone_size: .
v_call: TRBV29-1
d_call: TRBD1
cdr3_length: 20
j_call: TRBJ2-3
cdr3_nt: TGCAGCGTTGATCTTCGGGACAGGGGATTCTATGGGACTAGCACAGATACGCAGTATTTT
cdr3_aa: CSVDLRDRGFYGTSTDTQYF

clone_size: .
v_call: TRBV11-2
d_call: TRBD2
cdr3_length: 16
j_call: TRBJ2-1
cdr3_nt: TGTGCCAGCAGCTTGGGGGGACTACCCGCTGTAAATGAGCAGTTCTTC
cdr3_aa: CASSLGGLPAVNEQFF

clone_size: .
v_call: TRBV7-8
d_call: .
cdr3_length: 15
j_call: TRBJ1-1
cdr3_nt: TGTGCCAGCAGCCCCCCGAGGACACCGAACACTGAAGCTTTCTTT
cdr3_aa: CASSPPRTPNTEAFF

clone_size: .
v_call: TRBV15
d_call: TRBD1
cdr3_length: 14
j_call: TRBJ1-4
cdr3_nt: TGTGCCACCCTACCGACAGGGCTGGATGAAAAACTGTTTTTT
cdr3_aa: CATLPTGLDEKLFF

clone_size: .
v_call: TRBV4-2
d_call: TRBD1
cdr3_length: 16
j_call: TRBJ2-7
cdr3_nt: TGTGCCAGCAGCCTAAGTCCCGGGACAGGGGAATACGAGCAGTACTTC
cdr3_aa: CASSLSPGTGEYEQYF

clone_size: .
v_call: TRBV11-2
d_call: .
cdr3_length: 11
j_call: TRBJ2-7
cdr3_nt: TGTGCCAGCAGCCTCCCATTAGTGCAGTACTTC
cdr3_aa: CASSLPLVQYF

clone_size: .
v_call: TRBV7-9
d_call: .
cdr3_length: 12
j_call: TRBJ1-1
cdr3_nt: TGTGCCAGCAGCTTAGGACAGGTTGAAGCTTTCTTT
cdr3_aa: CASSLGQVEAFF

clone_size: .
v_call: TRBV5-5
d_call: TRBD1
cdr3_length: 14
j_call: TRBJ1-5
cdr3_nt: TGTGCCAGCAGCTTCGGGACAGGGATGCAGCCCCAGCATTTT
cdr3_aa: CASSFGTGMQPQHF

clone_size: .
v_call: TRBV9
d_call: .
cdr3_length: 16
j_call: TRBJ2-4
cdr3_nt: TGTGCCAGCAGCGTAGATCCCCAGATAGCCAAAAACATTCAGTACTTC
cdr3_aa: CASSVDPQIAKNIQYF

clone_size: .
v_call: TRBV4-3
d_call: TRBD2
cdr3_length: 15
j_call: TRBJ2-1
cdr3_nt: TGCGCCAGCAGCCAAGGTAGCGGGATAAGGTATGAGCAGTTCTTC
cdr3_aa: CASSQGSGIRYEQFF

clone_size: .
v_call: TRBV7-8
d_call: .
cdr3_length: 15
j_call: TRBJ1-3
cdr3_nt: TGTGCCAGCAGCTTGGGTTTGGCAGGGGGAAACACCATATATTTT
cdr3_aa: CASSLGLAGGNTIYF

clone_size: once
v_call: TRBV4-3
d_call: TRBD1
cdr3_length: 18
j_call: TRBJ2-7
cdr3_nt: TGCGCCAGCAGCCAAGATTGGAGGACAGGGGAACCGGTCTACGAGCAGTACTTC
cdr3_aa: CASSQDWRTGEPVYEQYF

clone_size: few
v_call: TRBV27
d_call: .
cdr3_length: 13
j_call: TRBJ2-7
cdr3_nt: TGTGCCAGCAGTTTAGGTTCGGCCTACGAGCAGTACTTC
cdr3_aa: CASSLGSAYEQYF

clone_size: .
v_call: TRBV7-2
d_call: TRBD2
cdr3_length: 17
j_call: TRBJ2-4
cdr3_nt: TGTGCCAGCAGCCCCCGAGCGGGACTAGCGCTTAAAAACATTCAGTACTTC
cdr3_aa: CASSPRAGLALKNIQYF

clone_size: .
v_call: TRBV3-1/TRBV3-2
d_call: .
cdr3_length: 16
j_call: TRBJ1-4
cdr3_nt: TGTGCCAGCAGCCAAGACACGGGGGAGATTAATGAAAAACTGTTTTTT
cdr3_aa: CASSQDTGEINEKLFF

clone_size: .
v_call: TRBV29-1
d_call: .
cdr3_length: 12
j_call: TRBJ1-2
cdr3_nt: TGCAGCGTTGGGGCCAGATCAGGGGGCTACACCTTC
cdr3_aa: CSVGARSGGYTF

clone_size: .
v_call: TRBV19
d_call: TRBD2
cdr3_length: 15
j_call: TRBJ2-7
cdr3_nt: TGTGCCAGTAGTATAAGGGTTACTAGCGGCTACGAGCAGTACTTC
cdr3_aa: CASSIRVTSGYEQYF

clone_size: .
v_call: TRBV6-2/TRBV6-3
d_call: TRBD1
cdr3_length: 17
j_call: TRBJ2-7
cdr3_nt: TGTGCCAGCAGCGATACCCCGGGACAGGGAACCCCCCACGAGCAGTACTTC
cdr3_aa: CASSDTPGQGTPHEQYF

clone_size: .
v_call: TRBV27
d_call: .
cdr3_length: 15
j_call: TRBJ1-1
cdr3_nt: TGTGCCAGCAGTTTAAGGTCCTGGGGGGACACTGAAGCTTTCTTT
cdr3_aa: CASSLRSWGDTEAFF

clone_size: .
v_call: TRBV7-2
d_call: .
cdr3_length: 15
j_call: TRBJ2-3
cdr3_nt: TGTGCCAGCAGCTTAGTATCTAGCGTCACAGATACGCAGTATTTT
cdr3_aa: CASSLVSSVTDTQYF

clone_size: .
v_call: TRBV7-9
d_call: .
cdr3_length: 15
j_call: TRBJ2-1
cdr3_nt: TGTGCCAGCAGCTTAGAGGGACTTGGGGTCAATGAGCAGTTCTTC
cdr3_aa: CASSLEGLGVNEQFF

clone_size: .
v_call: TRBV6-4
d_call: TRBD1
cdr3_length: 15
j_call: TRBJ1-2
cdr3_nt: TGTGCCAGCAGTGACACCCTGACAGGGGCGGCTGGCTACACCTTC
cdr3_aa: CASSDTLTGAAGYTF

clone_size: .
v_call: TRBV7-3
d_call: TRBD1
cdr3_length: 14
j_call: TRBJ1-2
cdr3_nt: TGTGCCAGCAGCCCCGACAGGGGACCCTATGGCTACACCTTC
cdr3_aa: CASSPDRGPYGYTF

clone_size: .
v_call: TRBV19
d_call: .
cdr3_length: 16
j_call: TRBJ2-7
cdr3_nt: TGTGCCAGTAGTATCCGGGTCGGCGGAGGGGCCTACGAGCAGTACTTC
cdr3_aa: CASSIRVGGGAYEQYF

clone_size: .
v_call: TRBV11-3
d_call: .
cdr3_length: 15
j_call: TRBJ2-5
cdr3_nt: TGTGCCAGCAGCCCCGAAGGACAGCCCCAAGAGACCCAGTACTTC
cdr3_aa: CASSPEGQPQETQYF

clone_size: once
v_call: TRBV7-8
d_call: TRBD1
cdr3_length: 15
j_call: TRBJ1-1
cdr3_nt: TGTGCCAGCAGACTATACAGGGGGTCGGAGACTGAAGCTTTCTTT
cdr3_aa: CASRLYRGSETEAFF

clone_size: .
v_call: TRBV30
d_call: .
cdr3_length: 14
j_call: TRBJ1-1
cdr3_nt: TGTGCCTGGAGTCGGACAGTCAAGAACACTGAAGCTTTCTTT
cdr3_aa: CAWSRTVKNTEAFF

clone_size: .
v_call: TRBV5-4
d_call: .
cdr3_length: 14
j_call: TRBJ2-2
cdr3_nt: TGTGCCAGCAGCTTGATAGCGAACACCGGGGAGCTGTTTTTT
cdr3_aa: CASSLIANTGELFF

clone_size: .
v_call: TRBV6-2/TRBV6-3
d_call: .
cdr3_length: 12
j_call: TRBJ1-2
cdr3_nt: TGTGCCAGCAGTTACGCGGGGAATGGCTACACCTTC
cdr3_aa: CASSYAGNGYTF

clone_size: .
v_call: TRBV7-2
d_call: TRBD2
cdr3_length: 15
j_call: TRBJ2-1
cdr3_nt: TGTGCCAGCCGGCCGGGACTAGCGGGAGAGGATGAGCAGTTCTTC
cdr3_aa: CASRPGLAGEDEQFF

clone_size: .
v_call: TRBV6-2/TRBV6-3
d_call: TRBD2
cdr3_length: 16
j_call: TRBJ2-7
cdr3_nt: TGTGCCAGCAGCTGGGCCGGAGGGAGGGTCTCCTACGAGCAGTACTTC
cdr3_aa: CASSWAGGRVSYEQYF

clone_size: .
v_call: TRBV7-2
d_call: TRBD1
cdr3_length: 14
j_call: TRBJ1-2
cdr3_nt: TGTGCCAGCACCTCGGCGACAGGGAAAGATGGCTACACCTTC
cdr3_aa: CASTSATGKDGYTF

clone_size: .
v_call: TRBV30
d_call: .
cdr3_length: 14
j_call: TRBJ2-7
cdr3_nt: TGTGCCGCACTTCACCAATTGAGCTCCTACGAGCAGTACTTC
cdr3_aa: CAALHQLSSYEQYF

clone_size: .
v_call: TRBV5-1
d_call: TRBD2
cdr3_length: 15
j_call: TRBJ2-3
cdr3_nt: TGCGCCAGCAGCCGTTCTACTAGCGGCACAGATACGCAGTATTTT
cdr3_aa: CASSRSTSGTDTQYF

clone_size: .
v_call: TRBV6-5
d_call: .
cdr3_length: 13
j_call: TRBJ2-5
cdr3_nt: TGTGCCAGCAGTCCCAGGGGTGGCGAGACCCAGTACTTC
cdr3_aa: CASSPRGGETQYF

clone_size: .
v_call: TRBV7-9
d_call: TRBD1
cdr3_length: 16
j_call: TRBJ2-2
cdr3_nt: TGTGCCAGCAGCATACTGGGACAGGGGAACACCGGGGAGCTGTTTTTT
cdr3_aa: CASSILGQGNTGELFF

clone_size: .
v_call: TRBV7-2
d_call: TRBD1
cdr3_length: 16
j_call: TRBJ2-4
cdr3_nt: TGTGCCAGCAGCCCCGGGACAGGGTTAGCCAAAAACATTCAGTACTTC
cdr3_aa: CASSPGTGLAKNIQYF

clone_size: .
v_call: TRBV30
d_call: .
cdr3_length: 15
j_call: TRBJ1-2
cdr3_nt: TGTGCCTGGAGTGTACTAGGGGGGGCTAGCGATGGCTACACCTTC
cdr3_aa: CAWSVLGGASDGYTF

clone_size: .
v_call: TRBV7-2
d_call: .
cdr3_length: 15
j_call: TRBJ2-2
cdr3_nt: TGTGCCAGCAACTACGGGATAGTACAGACCGGGGAGCTGTTTTTT
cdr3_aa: CASNYGIVQTGELFF

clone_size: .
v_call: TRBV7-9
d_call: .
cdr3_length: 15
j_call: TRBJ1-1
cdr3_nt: TGTGCCAGCAGCCCAAGACAGGTTGGGGACACTGAAGCTTTCTTT
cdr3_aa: CASSPRQVGDTEAFF

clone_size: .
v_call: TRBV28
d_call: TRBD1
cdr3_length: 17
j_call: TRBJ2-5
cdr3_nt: TGTGCCAGCAGTTTAATGGGGACAGGGAAGGGTCAAGAGACCCAGTACTTC
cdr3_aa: CASSLMGTGKGQETQYF